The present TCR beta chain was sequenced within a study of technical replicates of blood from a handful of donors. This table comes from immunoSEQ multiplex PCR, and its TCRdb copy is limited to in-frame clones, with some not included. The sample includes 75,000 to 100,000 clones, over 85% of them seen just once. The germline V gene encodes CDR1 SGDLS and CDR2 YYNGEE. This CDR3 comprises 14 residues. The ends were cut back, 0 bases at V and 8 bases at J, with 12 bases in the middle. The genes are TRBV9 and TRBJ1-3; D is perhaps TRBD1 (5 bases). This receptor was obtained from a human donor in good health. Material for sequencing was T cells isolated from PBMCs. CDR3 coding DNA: TGTGCCAGCAGCGTAGGGGGCGCGAGTCACACCATATATTTT. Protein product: CASSVGGASHTIYF. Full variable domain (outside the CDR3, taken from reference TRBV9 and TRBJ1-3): DSGVTQTPKHLITATGQRVTLRCSPRSGDLSVYWYQQSLDQGLQFLIQYYNGEERAKGNILERFSAQQFPDLHSELNLSSLELGDSALYFCASSVGGASHTIYFGEGSWLTVV.